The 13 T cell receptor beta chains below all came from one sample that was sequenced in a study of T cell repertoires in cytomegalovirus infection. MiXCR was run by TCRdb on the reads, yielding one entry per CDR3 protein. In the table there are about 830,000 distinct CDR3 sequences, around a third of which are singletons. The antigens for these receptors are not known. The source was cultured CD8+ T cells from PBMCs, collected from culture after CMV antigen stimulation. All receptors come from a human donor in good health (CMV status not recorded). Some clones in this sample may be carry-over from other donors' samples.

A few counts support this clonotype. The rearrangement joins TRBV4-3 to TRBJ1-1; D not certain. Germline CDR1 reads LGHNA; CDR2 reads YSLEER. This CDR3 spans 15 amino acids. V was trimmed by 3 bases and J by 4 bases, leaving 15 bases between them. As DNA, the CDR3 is TGCGCCAGCAGCCACCGGTGGGGAGGAAGCACTGAAGCTTTCTTT. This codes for CASSHRWGGSTEAFF.

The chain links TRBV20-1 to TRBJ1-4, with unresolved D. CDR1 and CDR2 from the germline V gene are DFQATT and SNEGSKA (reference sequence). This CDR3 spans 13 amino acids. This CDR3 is CSVVPQSNEKLFF. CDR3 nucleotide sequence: TGCAGCGTGGTACCTCAGAGTAATGAAAAACTGTTTTTT.

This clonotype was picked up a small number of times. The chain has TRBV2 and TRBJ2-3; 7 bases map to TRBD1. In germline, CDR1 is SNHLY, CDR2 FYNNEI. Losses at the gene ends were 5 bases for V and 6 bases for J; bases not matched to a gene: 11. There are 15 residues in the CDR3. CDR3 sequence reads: CASSKIDRDGDTQYF. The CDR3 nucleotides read TGTGCCAGCAGTAAAATCGACAGGGACGGGGATACGCAGTATTTT. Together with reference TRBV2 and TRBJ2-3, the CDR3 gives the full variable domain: EPEVTQTPSHQVTQMGQEVILRCVPISNHLYFYWYRQILGQKVEFLVSFYNNEISEKSEIFDDQFSVERPDGSNFTLKIRSTKLEDSAMYFCASSKIDRDGDTQYFGPGTRLTVL.

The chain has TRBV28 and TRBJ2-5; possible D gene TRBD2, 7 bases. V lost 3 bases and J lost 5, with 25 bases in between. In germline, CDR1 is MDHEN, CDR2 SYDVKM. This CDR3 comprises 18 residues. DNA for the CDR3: TGTGCCAGCAGTTTTGGCGGGGGCCGAGAATGGTATGTGGAGACCCAGTACTTC. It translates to CASSFGGGREWYVETQYF.

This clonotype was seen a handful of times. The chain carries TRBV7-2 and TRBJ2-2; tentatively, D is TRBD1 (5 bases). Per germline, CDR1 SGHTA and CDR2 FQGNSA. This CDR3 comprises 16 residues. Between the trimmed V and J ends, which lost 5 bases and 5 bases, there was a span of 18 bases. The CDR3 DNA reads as TGTGCCAGCAGCACCTGGACATGGCCCCAGACCGGGGAGCTGTTTTTT. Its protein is CASSTWTWPQTGELFF.

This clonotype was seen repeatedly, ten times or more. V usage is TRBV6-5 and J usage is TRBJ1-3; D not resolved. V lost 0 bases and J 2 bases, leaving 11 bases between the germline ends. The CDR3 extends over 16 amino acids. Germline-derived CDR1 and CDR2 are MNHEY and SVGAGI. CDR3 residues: CASSYSQSPPGNTIYF. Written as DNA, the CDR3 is TGTGCCAGCAGTTACTCCCAGAGCCCCCCTGGAAACACCATATATTTT.

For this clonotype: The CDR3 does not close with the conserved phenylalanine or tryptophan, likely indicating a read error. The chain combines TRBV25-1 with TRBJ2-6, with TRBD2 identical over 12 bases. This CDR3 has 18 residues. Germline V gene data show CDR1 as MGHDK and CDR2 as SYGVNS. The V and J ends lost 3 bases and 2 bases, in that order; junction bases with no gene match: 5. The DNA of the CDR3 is TGTGCCAGCAGTGACCCGACTAGCGGGGGACCTGGGGCCAACGTCCTGACTTCC. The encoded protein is CASSDPTSGGPGANVLTS.

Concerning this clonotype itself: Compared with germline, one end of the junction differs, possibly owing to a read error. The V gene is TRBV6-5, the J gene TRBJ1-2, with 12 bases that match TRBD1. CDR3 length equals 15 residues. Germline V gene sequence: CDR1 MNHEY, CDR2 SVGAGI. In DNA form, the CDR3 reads TGTGCCAGCTCCTATCAAAACCCTGGGACAGGGGGCGCCTCCTTC. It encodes CASSYQNPGTGGASF.

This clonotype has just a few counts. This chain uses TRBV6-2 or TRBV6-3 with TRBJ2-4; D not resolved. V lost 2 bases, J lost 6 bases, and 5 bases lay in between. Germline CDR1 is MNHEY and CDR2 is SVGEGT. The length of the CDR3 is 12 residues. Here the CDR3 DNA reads TGTGCCAGCAGTTACAACCCAAACATTCAGTACTTC. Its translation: CASSYNPNIQYF.

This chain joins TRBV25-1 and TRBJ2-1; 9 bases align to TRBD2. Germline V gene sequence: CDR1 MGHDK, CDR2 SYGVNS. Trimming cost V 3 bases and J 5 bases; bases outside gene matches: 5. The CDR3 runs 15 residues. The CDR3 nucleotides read TGTGCCAGCAGTGATGGCGGGGGGGCCCACAATGAGCAGTTCTTC. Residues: CASSDGGGAHNEQFF.

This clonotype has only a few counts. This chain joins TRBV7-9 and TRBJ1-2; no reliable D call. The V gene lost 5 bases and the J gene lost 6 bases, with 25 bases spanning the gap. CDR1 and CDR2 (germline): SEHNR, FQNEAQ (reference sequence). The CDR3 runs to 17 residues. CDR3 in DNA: TGTGCCAGCAGCCATACTGCGTCGGAAGTTCGAGGCGATGGCTACACCTTC. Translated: CASSHTASEVRGDGYTF.

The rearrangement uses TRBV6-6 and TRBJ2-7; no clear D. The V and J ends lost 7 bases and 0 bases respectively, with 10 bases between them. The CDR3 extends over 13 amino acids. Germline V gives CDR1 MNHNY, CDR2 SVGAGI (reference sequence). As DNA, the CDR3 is TGTGCCAGCACCAAGGGTAGCTCCTACGAGCAGTACGTC. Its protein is CASTKGSSYEQYV.

The CDR3 protein is CSARDGRGPYEQYF. The CDR3 bases are TGCAGTGCTAGAGATGGTAGGGGACCCTACGAGCAGTACTTC. The rearrangement uses TRBV20-1 and TRBJ2-7; D may match TRBD1 or TRBD2 (5 bases each). In germline, CDR1 is DFQATT, CDR2 SNEGSKA (reference sequence). CDR3 size: 14 residues. Trimming removed 0 bases at V and 2 bases at J, with 11 bases between.